Shown below are 26 T cell receptor beta chains from a single sample sequenced in a study of T cells in Graves' hyperthyroidism and ophthalmopathy (dated by TCRdb to about 2019). Library prep was done by multiplex PCR. Reads for this sample came from an Illumina HiSeq 2000. TCR beta CDR3 regions were amplified from RNA transcripts. For the first round of RT-PCR on the TCR CDR3, the HTBI primer set was used together with the Qiagen OneStep RT-PCR kit. Using fastp at Q25 and MiXCR, TCRdb reprocessed the public reads and kept productive beta chains. Records with the same CDR3 protein are collapsed into one entry carrying the most frequent genes and DNA. In this sample the table shows some 490,000 distinct CDR3 sequences, 22% of which occur a single time. The leading ten clones occupy 49% of the sample. Material: blood. The receptors were sampled from a woman in her 70s with Graves' ophthalmopathy.

Ten or more counts support this clonotype. This chain uses TRBV7-9 with TRBJ1-2, with D unresolved. The germline V gene has CDR1 SEHNR and CDR2 FQNEAQ (reference sequence). The CDR3 has 14 amino acids. The germline V and J ends were trimmed by 7 bases and 3 bases, with 15 bases remaining between them. CDR3 nucleotide sequence: TGTGCCAGCAACCCCGCCGGGCTCGACTATGGCTACACCTTC. Translating gives CASNPAGLDYGYTF.

The V call is TRBV6-5, the J call TRBJ2-3; the match to TRBD2 covers 8 bases. Germline V gene data show CDR1 as MNHEY and CDR2 as SVGAGI. The V gene end was trimmed by 5 bases and the J gene end by 0 bases; junction bases not matched to a gene: 7. This CDR3 is built from 16 residues. The CDR3 here is CASSTTSGSSTDTQYF. The CDR3 DNA is TGTGCCAGCAGTACTACTAGCGGAAGTAGCACAGATACGCAGTATTTT.

This clonotype was counted between two and nine times. V gene TRBV6-9 combines with J gene TRBJ1-4; D call uncertain. The germline V and J ends were trimmed by 8 bases and 0 bases, with 13 bases remaining between them. CDR1 is MNHGY, CDR2 SVAAGI, per germline. This CDR3 has 15 residues. DNA of the CDR3: TGTGCCAGCGTCAAATACTCTGCAACTAATGAAAAACTGTTTTTT. It is translated as CASVKYSATNEKLFF.

DNA of the CDR3: TGCGCCAGCAGCCGTGGACTAGCGGGAGTGGATTCGAACACCGGGGAGCTGTTTTTT. Protein: CASSRGLAGVDSNTGELFF. The chain is built from TRBV5-1 and TRBJ2-2; 13 bases are shared with TRBD2. Germline V gene lookup returns CDR1 SGHRS and CDR2 YFSETQ. This CDR3 is built from 19 residues. Trimming removed 4 bases from V and 0 bases from J; junction bases left unmatched: 9.

This clonotype showed up just a few times. The chain carries TRBV20-1 and TRBJ1-2, with D unresolved. CDR1 and CDR2 from the germline V gene are DFQATT and SNEGSKA (reference sequence). This CDR3 region has 13 residues. V lost 0 bases to trimming and J lost 5 bases, with 10 bases between them. The CDR3 loop is CSAREEREYGYTF. The CDR3 DNA follows: TGCAGTGCTAGAGAAGAGAGGGAATATGGCTACACCTTC.

The chain carries TRBV15 and TRBJ1-5; the match to TRBD1 covers 11 bases. CDR1 LNHNV and CDR2 YYDKDF come from the germline V gene (reference sequence). This CDR3 spans 15 amino acids. The ends lost 8 bases at V and 2 bases at J; junction bases unmatched: 5. The CDR3 DNA reads TGTGCCACCCGGGACAGGGGGATTGGCAATCAGCCCCAGCATTTT. This encodes CATRDRGIGNQPQHF. Variable domain in full (rest from reference TRBV15 and TRBJ1-5): DAMVIQNPRYQVTQFGKPVTLSCSQTLNHNVMYWYQQKSSQAPKLLFHYYDKDFNNEADTPDNFQSRRPNTSFCFLDIRSPGLGDTAMYLCATRDRGIGNQPQHFGDGTRLSIL.

This clonotype occurred many times. This chain links TRBV6-5 with TRBJ2-1; 13 positions match TRBD2. Germline-derived CDR1 and CDR2 are MNHEY and SVGAGI. The CDR3 is 20 amino acids. V was clipped by 0 bases and J by 8 bases; unmatched bases: 16. CDR3 sequence reads: CASSYSTLAGGSVKAYEQFF. DNA for the CDR3: TGTGCCAGCAGTTACTCGACACTAGCGGGGGGGAGCGTAAAGGCTTATGAGCAGTTCTTC.

The genes are TRBV28 and TRBJ1-1; no reliable D call. CDR3 length equals 14 residues. The germline gives CDR1 MDHEN, CDR2 SYDVKM. Deletions cut 4 bases from V and 3 bases from J, with 12 bases between. CDR3 sequence: CASSSGGRDTEAFF. In DNA form, the CDR3 reads TGTGCCAGCAGTTCAGGCGGAAGAGACACTGAAGCTTTCTTT.

The V gene is TRBV4-3, the J gene TRBJ1-3; D gene unclear. Trimming took 0 bases from V and 4 from J, leaving 4 bases between them. CDR1 and CDR2 from the germline V gene are LGHNA and YSLEER. The CDR3 is made up of 13 amino acids. For the CDR3, the DNA is TGCGCCAGCAGCCAAGATTGGGGAAACACCATATATTTT. Its protein product is CASSQDWGNTIYF.

The chain employs TRBV19 and TRBJ1-6; 9 bases match TRBD1. The CDR3 runs to 16 residues. In germline, CDR1 is LNHDA, CDR2 SQIVND (reference sequence). The J segment lost 8 bases and the V segment lost 5 bases, leaving 10 bases of the junction unmatched. The CDR3 loop reads CASSPSTGGIDSPLHF. CDR3 DNA sequence: TGTGCCAGTAGTCCCTCGACAGGGGGTATCGATTCACCCCTCCACTTT.

At least ten counts were recorded for this clonotype. V and J are TRBV6-1 and TRBJ1-6; 8 bases are a match to TRBD1. V was clipped by 5 bases and J by 6 bases; unmatched bases: 6. Per the germline V gene, CDR1 is MNHNS and CDR2 is SASEGT. The CDR3 contains 15 residues. CDR3 loop: CASSPRDRSNSPLHF. The CDR3 DNA sequence: TGTGCCAGCAGTCCTCGGGACAGGAGTAATTCACCCCTCCACTTT.

This clonotype has at least ten counts. DNA of the CDR3: TGTGCCAGCAACCTGGGGTTCGGGGCCCAAGAGACCCAGTACTTC. This translates into CASNLGFGAQETQYF. The chain couples TRBV12-3 or TRBV12-4 to TRBJ2-5; D may match TRBD1 or TRBD2 (5 bases each). There are 15 residues in the CDR3. The V end lost 7 bases, the J end lost 1 base, and 16 bases lay between the germline ends.

This clonotype occurred many times. The chain joins TRBV2 to TRBJ2-1; D call uncertain. This CDR3 has 13 residues. Trimming cost V 5 bases and J 3 bases, with 8 bases left between them. Germline CDR1 and CDR2: SNHLY and FYNNEI. The CDR3: CASSSRNYNEQFF. CDR3 nucleotide sequence: TGTGCCAGCAGTAGTAGGAACTACAATGAGCAGTTCTTC. The full variable domain, with the rest looked up from reference TRBV2 and TRBJ2-1, is EPEVTQTPSHQVTQMGQEVILRCVPISNHLYFYWYRQILGQKVEFLVSFYNNEISEKSEIFDDQFSVERPDGSNFTLKIRSTKLEDSAMYFCASSSRNYNEQFFGPGTRLTVL.

There are a few counts of this clonotype. In DNA form, the CDR3 reads TGTGCCAGCAGGGTCACAGGGATTGCTCTTGGCAGCAATCAGCCCCAGCATTTT. Translating it yields CASRVTGIALGSNQPQHF. The chain couples TRBV28 to TRBJ1-5, with D perhaps matching TRBD1 (6 bases). V lost 6 bases and J 1 base, leaving 22 bases between the germline ends. This CDR3 has 18 amino acids. Germline V gene data show CDR1 as MDHEN and CDR2 as SYDVKM.

This chain links TRBV2 with TRBJ1-5; possible D gene TRBD1, 5 bases. The germline CDR1 and CDR2 sequences are SNHLY and FYNNEI. V lost 6 bases and J lost 1, with 13 bases in between. This CDR3 has 15 amino acids. The CDR3 spells CASSPRVGSNQPQHF. The CDR3 DNA follows: TGTGCCAGCAGCCCCAGGGTTGGCAGCAATCAGCCCCAGCATTTT.

This clonotype was seen a handful of times. This chain connects TRBV29-1 to TRBJ2-7, with no clear D. Per the germline V gene, CDR1 is SQVTM and CDR2 is ANQGSEA. CDR3 length: 12 residues. With 4 bases removed from V and 3 bases from J, the gap between germline ends came to 10 bases. The CDR3 protein is CSVGLRNYEQYF. In DNA, the CDR3 is TGCAGCGTTGGTTTGCGGAACTACGAGCAGTACTTC.

The chain uses TRBV30 and TRBJ2-6, with D perhaps matching TRBD2 (6 bases). CDR3 length: 15 residues. Germline V gene sequence: CDR1 GTSNPN, CDR2 SVGIG (reference sequence). Trimming took 0 bases from V and 4 from J, leaving 10 bases between them. For the CDR3, the DNA is TGTGCCTGGAGTGTCGGAGGGGCAGGGGCCAACGTCCTGACTTTC. Its translation is CAWSVGGAGANVLTF. The full variable domain, rest sourced from reference TRBV30 and TRBJ2-6, is SQTIHQWPATLVQPVGSPLSLECTVEGTSNPNLYWYRQAAGRGLQLLFYSVGIGQISSEVPQNLSASRPQDRQFILSSKKLLLSDSGFYLCAWSVGGAGANVLTFGAGSRLTVL.

The genes are TRBV2 and TRBJ2-7; a weak D match, TRBD1 (5 bases). The germline V gene encodes CDR1 SNHLY and CDR2 FYNNEI. V dropped 4 bases and J dropped 0 bases, with 13 bases sitting between them. The CDR3 has 15 amino acids. This CDR3 is CASSGFVTVSYEQYF. CDR3 coding DNA: TGTGCCAGCAGTGGTTTTGTGACAGTCTCCTACGAGCAGTACTTC. Combining the CDR3 with reference TRBV2 and TRBJ2-7 gives the whole variable domain EPEVTQTPSHQVTQMGQEVILRCVPISNHLYFYWYRQILGQKVEFLVSFYNNEISEKSEIFDDQFSVERPDGSNFTLKIRSTKLEDSAMYFCASSGFVTVSYEQYFGPGTRLTVT.

This clonotype showed up just a few times. This chain joins TRBV6-1 and TRBJ2-7; possibly TRBD1 for D (5 bases). This CDR3 region has 13 residues. Germline CDR1 MNHNS, CDR2 SASEGT. V lost 5 bases and J lost 5, with 13 bases in between. CDR3 amino acids: CASSSPDSHEQYF. CDR3 bases: TGTGCCAGCAGTTCCCCAGACAGTCACGAGCAGTACTTC.

This clonotype was seen a handful of times. This CDR3 reads CASSRDLSTNEKLFF. CDR3 DNA sequence: TGTGCCAGCAGTCGGGACTTATCAACTAATGAAAAACTGTTTTTT. The chain combines TRBV2 with TRBJ1-4; possible D gene TRBD1, 5 bases. The CDR3 is 15 residues long. V gave up 5 bases and J gave up 0 bases, with 10 bases separating them. CDR1 and CDR2 from the germline V gene are SNHLY and FYNNEI.

This clonotype was observed many times. This chain connects TRBV12-3 or TRBV12-4 to TRBJ1-1; D call uncertain. Trimming removed 6 bases from V and 0 bases from J, with 11 bases in between. The CDR3 runs 14 residues. CDR3 nucleotides: TGTGCCAGCAGGGTGGGTACACTGAACACTGAAGCTTTCTTT. Encoded protein: CASRVGTLNTEAFF.

V is TRBV10-3 and J is TRBJ1-1; TRBD1 matches 7 bases. Germline lookup yields CDR1 ENHRY and CDR2 SYGVKD. The CDR3 consists of 13 residues. V gave up 4 bases and J gave up 5 bases; unmatched junction bases: 4. The CDR3 loop is CAISGIQGTEAFF. The CDR3 bases are TGTGCCATCAGTGGGATACAGGGGACTGAAGCTTTCTTT.

This clonotype came up a few times. The J gene is TRBJ2-1, the V gene TRBV9; TRBD1 agrees at 9 bases. Germline V CDR1 and CDR2: SGDLS, YYNGEE. This CDR3 is built from 14 residues. After removal of 4 bases from V and 7 bases from J, the junction contained 6 bases not matched to a gene. CDR3 DNA sequence: TGTGCCAGCAGCCCCTGGACAGGGGCTAATGAGCAGTTCTTC. Encoded protein: CASSPWTGANEQFF.

The V and J genes are TRBV15 and TRBJ2-7, with 8 bases matching TRBD2. The V gene's germline CDR1 is LNHNV and CDR2 YYDKDF (reference sequence). The CDR3 is 15 amino acids. The V segment lost 0 bases and the J segment 6 bases; nucleotides outside the gene matches: 7. CDR3 region: CATSRDWTSRGEQYF. As DNA, the CDR3 is TGTGCCACCAGCAGAGATTGGACTAGCCGGGGCGAGCAGTACTTC.

This clonotype has only a few counts. The V call is TRBV12-3 or TRBV12-4, the J call TRBJ2-1; D is ambiguous. Trimming pared 6 bases from V and 0 bases from J, leaving 12 bases between. The CDR3 consists of 15 residues. In DNA, the CDR3 is TGTGCCAGCAGCCTGGGGATGAGCTCCTACAATGAGCAGTTCTTC. Its translation is CASSLGMSSYNEQFF.

This clonotype was counted only a few times. The chain employs TRBV27 and TRBJ2-1, with a tentative D call TRBD2 (6 bases). The CDR3 extends over 14 amino acids. Germline loops: CDR1 MNHEY, CDR2 SMNVEV (reference sequence). Trimming removed 6 bases from V and 9 bases from J, with 18 bases in between. The CDR3 nucleotides are TGTGCCAGCAGACGGGAGCTTGCTGTGGTTGAGCAGTTCTTC. As protein: CASRRELAVVEQFF.